The clone carrying this TCR beta chain occurred once. Its antigen is undetermined. In the original analysis: Quality scores were absent from the junction-only immunoSEQ sequences, so filtering differed. Clones were sequenced by immunoSEQ multiplex PCR, and TCRdb holds only the in-frame ones, with some missing. V, J and clone size derive from that table, while D and trimming were established from the DNA sequence. The repertoire holds about 2.4 million clones, with 80% to 95% as singletons. Memory CD4+ cells were the fraction left after CD45RA+ naive selection. The entry originates in a study of shared clonotypes between healthy human individuals. The CDR3 is 12 residues long. Per the germline V gene, CDR1 is SQVTM and CDR2 is ANQGSEA. V was clipped by 3 bases and J by 5 bases, with 10 bases between them. Study outcomes and limitations: How much donors shared clonotypes was expected to be affected by sequencing depth. Owing to a small donor count, the genetic and exposure-history diversity represented was limited.

This clonotype was obtained from a man aged 18 to 29 in good health. Some clones in this sample may be carry-over from other donors' samples. The chain couples TRBV29-1 to TRBJ1-1, with D possibly TRBD1 on 6 matching bases. The sample consisted of naive CD4+ T cells from PBMCs. Subset indicated: CD45RA+ positively selected. The CDR3, as DNA: TGCAGCGTTGACACAGGGATGACTGAAGCTTTCTTT. Protein: CSVDTGMTEAFF.